The T cell receptor (beta chain) described here comes from a study of blood T cell repertoires in COVID-19 (dated by TCRdb to about 2020). For context, the study as a whole: Samples covering the acute and convalescent phases of COVID-19 were provided by collaborators in the United States, Italy and Spain. The prospective study material was composed of cDNA or gDNA derived from T cells, B-cell-depleted T cells, or PBMCs. Subjects who had been exposed to COVID-19, were actively infected with it, or had recovered from it provided the deeply sampled blood TCRbeta repertoires that made up the dataset. A freely available public database, intended as a resource for researchers studying the immune response to SARS-CoV-2, is where the repertoires were released. Samples came from the ongoing ImmuneRACE study (first 160 participants) plus 1,254 subjects from 6 global collaborators. A de-identified subject ID, COVID-19 status, age in years and sex were almost always included in the sample metadata. HLA class I and class II types, where available, came from metadata supplied by the sample provider rather than from assay-based typing. General study outcomes and caveats: Clinical and demographic metadata were provided uncurated, with the amount varying by source and participant.

In Seattle, one collaborating source enrolled patients while the infection was active and tracked those patients longitudinally over the course of disease. Collaborating institutions collected whole blood in K2EDTA tubes following their own protocols. For TCRbeta analysis, collaborators shipped samples in one of three forms: frozen whole blood, isolated PBMCs, or DNA extracted from either of those sample types. V and J lose 5 bases and 1 base, and a span of 11 bases separates them. The CDR3 numbers 14 residues from cysteine through phenylalanine. Solely the CDR3 DNA is kept, with 42 bases framed from the first base. CDR1 and CDR2, per the germline V gene (reference sequence), are LNHDA and SQIVND. TCRbeta CDR3 regions were amplified from genomic DNA using the immunoSEQ Assay, a bias-controlled multiplex PCR. The source study handled its data this way. The number of nucleated cells in each sample was estimated from the amplification of reference gene primers within the assay. To quantify the absolute abundance of each unique TCRbeta CDR3 rearrangement, sequence reads were collapsed and filtered. For each sample, productive Simpson clonality was calculated as the square root of Simpson's diversity index over productive rearrangements. This is the immuneACCESS table as TCRdb keeps it, with only in-frame sequences that have V and J called. A part of the clones is gone; compared with another copy, unresolved V genes explain less than half, and the rest is unexplained. That table furnishes V, J and clone size, whereas the DNA furnished D and trimming. The sample records about 260,000 clones, around 90% of which are singletons. The ten largest clones take up 9.5% to 13% of the sample.

As for this clone: Its antigen has not been determined. No base quality values were provided; no much bigger clone lies one nucleotide off.

This TCR came from an older woman with COVID-19, enrolled during active disease. Material for sequencing was peripheral blood. The chain is made from TRBV19 and TRBJ1-1; possibly the D gene is TRBD1, per 5 matching bases. The nucleotide sequence is given as TGTGCCAGTAGTCCCATCGACAGGAACACTGAAGCTTTCTTT. The resulting protein is CASSPIDRNTEAFF.